A single sample gave rise to the 13 T cell receptor beta chains below, sequenced in a study of T cell clonality in common variable immunodeficiency. Profiling relied on immunoSEQ multiplex PCR, and the TCRdb table lists in-frame clones only, not all of them. The sample has roughly 58,000 clones, none seen only once. Sample: peripheral blood mononuclear cells. The receptors derive from a person between 18 and 75 years old in good health.

The sample holds many counts of this clone. The read halts 3 residues ahead of the CDR3 end, with the missing end drawn from the germline J gene. The rearrangement uses TRBV7-6 and TRBJ2-1; perhaps TRBD2 as D (5 bases). Deletions cut 5 bases from V and 6 bases from J, with 17 bases between. Germline V CDR1 and CDR2: SGHVS, FNYEAQ. There are 15 residues in the CDR3. The sequenced part of the CDR3 DNA is TGTGCCAGCAGCACAACTAGAGGGCCTTCCAATGAG. Its translation is CASSTTRGPSNE. The whole CDR3 reads CASSTTRGPSNEQFF.

The sample holds many counts of this clone. The CDR3 extends 3 residues past the end of the read, so its final part is completed from the germline J gene. The V and J genes are TRBV2 and TRBJ2-6; the D gene is possibly TRBD2 (6 bases). The V end was cut by 3 bases, the J end by 5 bases, with 14 bases between. This CDR3 has 16 residues. Germline V gene sequence: CDR1 SNHLY, CDR2 FYNNEI. The CDR3 DNA, read in part, is TGTGCCAGCAGTGACATCGGAGGGGTCCGGGCCAACGTC. Translating gives CASSDIGGVRANV. The CDR3, in full, reads CASSDIGGVRANVLTF.

This clone was counted ten times or more. The missing CDR3 end, 3 residues past where the read stops, is filled in from the germline J gene. This sequence joins TRBV7-9 and TRBJ2-5; possibly TRBD1 for D (5 bases). CDR1 and CDR2 (germline): SEHNR, FQNEAQ (reference sequence). Trimming cost V 1 base and J 5 bases, with 14 bases left between them. This CDR3 has 15 residues. The DNA read from the CDR3 is TGTGCCAGCAGCTTAGGGCAGGGTGTCAAGGAGACC. Residues: CASSLGQGVKET. The CDR3 reads in full as CASSLGQGVKETQYF.

In this sample, this clone turned up many times. The covered CDR3 bases are TGCAGTGCTAGGGGACAGGGTCATCAGCCC. It codes for CSARGQGHQP. The whole CDR3 sequence reads CSARGQGHQPQHF. The rearrangement links TRBV20-1 to TRBJ1-5; 9 bases match TRBD1. The sequence runs out 3 residues before the end of the CDR3; the remainder is reconstructed from the germline J gene. This CDR3 has 13 residues. The trim removed 3 bases at V and 5 bases at J, leaving 2 bases unmatched. The germline gives CDR1 DFQATT, CDR2 SNEGSKA (reference sequence).

The table lists this clone with many counts. The DNA ends 3 residues before the CDR3 does, and the rest of the CDR3 is filled in from the germline J gene. The J gene is TRBJ1-5, the V gene TRBV6-1; TRBD1 matches 9 bases. The CDR3 length is 15 residues. The germline gives CDR1 MNHNS, CDR2 SASEGT. With 4 bases clipped from V and 2 bases from J, the junction kept 3 bases outside the gene matches. The CDR3 DNA, read in part, is TGTGCCAGCAGTGGGGGGGACAGGGGCAATCAGCCC. It yields the protein CASSGGDRGNQP. The full CDR3 sequence reads CASSGGDRGNQPQHF.

Ten or more counts support this clone. The sequenced fragment ends 3 residues before the CDR3 boundary, so the rest is inferred from the germline J gene. The chain carries TRBV29-1 and TRBJ2-7; 7 positions match TRBD1. Trimming at V came to 6 bases and at J to 2 bases, leaving 10 bases not matched to a gene. The CDR3 is 14 residues long. Per the germline V gene, CDR1 is SQVTM and CDR2 is ANQGSEA. Incomplete CDR3 DNA: TGCAGCGTCCTCGGCAGGGGGAGTACCTACGAG. This codes for CSVLGRGSTYE. The full CDR3 protein reads CSVLGRGSTYEQYF.

This clone has at least ten counts. The CDR3 end is not reached by the read, which stops 3 residues before it; the germline J gene fills it in. This rearrangement joins TRBV4-2 to TRBJ1-1; possible D gene TRBD1, 5 bases. The CDR3 runs 14 residues. The germline CDR1 and CDR2 sequences are LGHNA and YNFKEQ. V dropped 0 bases and J dropped 1 base, with 6 bases sitting between them. The part of the CDR3 DNA that was read is TGTGCCAGCAGCCAAGAAAGGGGGAACACTGAA. It is translated as CASSQERGNTE. The complete CDR3 reads CASSQERGNTEAFF.

In this sample, this clone turned up many times. The read finishes 3 residues shy of the CDR3 end, and the germline J gene is used to complete it. This chain joins TRBV5-4 and TRBJ1-2, with D unresolved. This CDR3 comprises 13 residues. CDR1 is SGHNT and CDR2 is YYREEE in the germline V gene (reference sequence). The CDR3 DNA, read in part, is TGTGCCAGCAGCTTGTGGTCAGTGTGGGGC. Translating it yields CASSLWSVWG. The full CDR3 is CASSLWSVWGYTF.

To note about this clone: The read ends 3 residues before the CDR3 terminus; that terminus is restored from the germline J gene. J is TRBJ1-5 and V is TRBV2; 8 bases map to TRBD1. With V trimmed by 3 bases and J by 5 bases, 6 bases remained unmatched. CDR3 length: 15 amino acids. The V gene's germline CDR1 is SNHLY and CDR2 FYNNEI. The covered CDR3 bases are TGTGCCAGCAGTGAGTGGCAGGGGGCTGATCAGCCC. Protein sequence: CASSEWQGADQP. The whole CDR3 sequence reads CASSEWQGADQPQHF.

This clone came up many times. The observed sequence ends 3 residues before the CDR3 terminus, with the missing tail filled in from the germline J gene. The genes are TRBV29-1 and TRBJ2-3; D is uncertain. From germline, CDR1 is SQVTM and CDR2 ANQGSEA. V was pared by 6 bases and J by 2 bases, with 12 bases between. The CDR3 has 13 amino acids. The sequenced CDR3 bases are TGCAGCGTCTCGCCAGACTCCACAGATACG. This translates into CSVSPDSTDT. The complete CDR3 reads CSVSPDSTDTQYF.

This clone was counted many times. Read coverage stops 3 residues before the CDR3 terminus; the germline J gene supplies the remainder. The chain joins TRBV15 to TRBJ2-5; possible D gene TRBD2, 6 bases. V was pared by 1 base and J by 2 bases, with 11 bases between. This CDR3 is built from 15 residues. Germline V gives CDR1 LNHNV, CDR2 YYDKDF (reference sequence). Partial CDR3 DNA: TGTGCCACCAGCAGAGTAGCGGTACCTCAAGAGACC. Protein: CATSRVAVPQET. The CDR3 in its entirety is CATSRVAVPQETQYF.

This clone occurred many times. The observed sequence ends 3 residues before the CDR3 terminus, with the missing tail filled in from the germline J gene. The chain joins TRBV6-1 to TRBJ2-7, with 7 nucleotides matching TRBD2. The CDR3 consists of 14 residues. V lost 4 bases, J lost 1 base, and 4 bases stayed unmatched. Germline CDR1 reads MNHNS; CDR2 reads SASEGT. CDR3 bases read: TGTGCCAGCAGTGGACTAGCTCGTTCCTACGAG. Encoded protein: CASSGLARSYE. The whole CDR3 sequence is CASSGLARSYEQYF.

This clone was observed at least ten times. Read data end 3 residues before the CDR3 end; the end is taken from the germline J gene. The rearrangement uses TRBV5-4 and TRBJ2-7, with D uncertain. The CDR3 runs to 12 residues. The ends were cut back, 3 bases at V and 0 bases at J, with 4 bases in the middle. From germline, CDR1 is SGHNT and CDR2 YYREEE (reference sequence). CDR3 bases read: TGTGCCAGCAGCTCAAACTCCTACGAG. Its translation is CASSSNSYE. The whole CDR3 is CASSSNSYEQYF.